This record concerns one T cell receptor (beta chain) sequence. Original methodology: From reference gene primer amplification, estimates of nucleated cell counts were derived. TCRdb's table, derived via immunoSEQ multiplex PCR, lists solely in-frame clones and lacks some. V and J calls and clone size are as listed in that table; D and trimming were resolved from the DNA. This repertoire shows a few hundred thousand clones, about four fifths found once; its top ten account for about 2%. This entry comes from a study of blood T cell repertoires in COVID-19. The wider study: The analysed material was cDNA or gDNA that came from T cells, B-cell-depleted T cells, or PBMCs.

Germline values: CDR1 SGHTA, CDR2 FQGNSA. The CDR3 runs 13 residues. V gave up 3 bases and J gave up 2 bases, with 7 bases separating them. The source of this sequence is a man in his thirties or forties who had recovered from COVID-19. The chain uses TRBV7-2 and TRBJ2-5; a possible D gene is TRBD2 (6 bases). Sequenced: peripheral blood. The CDR3 DNA reads as TGTGCCAGCAGCTTTCTAGCGCAAGAGACCCAGTACTTC. Amino acid sequence: CASSFLAQETQYF. The full variable domain, completed using reference TRBV7-2 and TRBJ2-5, is GAGVSQSPSNKVTEKGKDVELRCDPISGHTALYWYRQSLGQGLEFLIYFQGNSAPDKSGLPSDRFSAERTGGSVSTLTIQRTQQEDSAVYLCASSFLAQETQYFGPGTRLLVL.